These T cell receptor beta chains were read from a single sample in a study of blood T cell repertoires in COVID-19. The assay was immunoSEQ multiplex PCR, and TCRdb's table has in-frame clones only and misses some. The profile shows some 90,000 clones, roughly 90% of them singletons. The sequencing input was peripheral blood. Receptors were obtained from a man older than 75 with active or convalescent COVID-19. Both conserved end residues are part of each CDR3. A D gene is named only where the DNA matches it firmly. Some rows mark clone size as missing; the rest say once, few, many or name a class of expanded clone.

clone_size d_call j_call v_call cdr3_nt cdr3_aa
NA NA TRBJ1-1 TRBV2 TGTGCCAGCAGTTATACAGGGAAGAACACTGAAGCTTTCTTT CASSYTGKNTEAFF
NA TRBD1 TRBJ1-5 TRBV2 TGTGCCAGCAGTAAGGACAGGGGCAGCAATCAGCCCCAGCATTTT CASSKDRGSNQPQHF
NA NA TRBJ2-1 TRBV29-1 TGCAGCGTTGCGGGCGGGAATCTGAATGAGCAGTTCTTC CSVAGGNLNEQFF
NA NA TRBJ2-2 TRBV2 TGTGCCAGCAGTCTCGGTACCGGGGAGCTGTTTTTT CASSLGTGELFF
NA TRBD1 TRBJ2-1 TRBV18 TGTGCCAGCTCACCGGACAGGGTCGGGAATGAGCAGTTCTTC CASSPDRVGNEQFF
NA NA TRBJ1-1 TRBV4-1 TGCGCCAGCAGACTCACAAACAGGGACGTGACTGAAGCTTTCTTT CASRLTNRDVTEAFF
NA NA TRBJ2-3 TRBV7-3 TGTGCCAGCAGCTTAGTCGCCCCGCCCAGCGGGCAGTATTTT CASSLVAPPSGQYF
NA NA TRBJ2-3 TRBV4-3 TGCGCCAGCAGCCAAGACCCGGTAGCAGACACAGATACGCAGTATTTT CASSQDPVADTDTQYF
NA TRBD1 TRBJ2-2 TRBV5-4 TGTGCCAGCAGCAGGGACAGGGGGACCGGGGAGCTGTTTTTT CASSRDRGTGELFF
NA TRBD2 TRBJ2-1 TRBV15 TGTGCCACCAGCAGAATCCCGTCAGGAGCGGGAATAACCACTGAGCAGTTCTTC CATSRIPSGAGITTEQFF
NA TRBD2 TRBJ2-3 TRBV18 TGTGCCAGCTCACCGCGGGAGAACACAGATACGCAGTATTTT CASSPRENTDTQYF
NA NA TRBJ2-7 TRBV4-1 TGCGCCAGCAGCCAAGATTCCCGCGGGCTGGGCTCCTACGAGCAGTACTTC CASSQDSRGLGSYEQYF
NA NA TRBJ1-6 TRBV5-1 TGCGCCAGCAGTACAGGGACGGGTTCACCCCTCCACTTT CASSTGTGSPLHF
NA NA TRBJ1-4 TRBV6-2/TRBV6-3 TGTGCCAGCAGTTGGAGCCTGCCTGAAAAACTGTTTTTT CASSWSLPEKLFF
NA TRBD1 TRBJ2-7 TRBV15 TGTGCCACGTCCGGCGGGACAGGGTACTACGAGCAGTACTTC CATSGGTGYYEQYF
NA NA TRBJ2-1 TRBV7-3 TGTGCCAGCAGCCTCAACGGAAGAGGCGATGAGCAGTTCTTC CASSLNGRGDEQFF
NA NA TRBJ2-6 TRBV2 TGTGCCAGCAGCCAGGTTTCTGGGGCCAACGTCCTGACTTTC CASSQVSGANVLTF
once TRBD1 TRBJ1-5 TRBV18 TGTGCCAGCTCGTACACAGGGGTCAATCAGCCCCAGCATTTT CASSYTGVNQPQHF
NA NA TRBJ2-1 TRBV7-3 TGTGCCAGCAGCCGAACAGGGATGAATGAGCAGTTCTTC CASSRTGMNEQFF
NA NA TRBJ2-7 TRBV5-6 TGTGCCAGCAGCTTGGGACTAGGACGTTCTTACGAGCAGTACTTC CASSLGLGRSYEQYF
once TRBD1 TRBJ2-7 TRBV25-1 TGTGCCAGCAGTTTAGGGACAGGGGCTTCCTCCTACGAGCAGTACTTC CASSLGTGASSYEQYF
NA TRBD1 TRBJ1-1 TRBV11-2 TGTGCCAGCAGCCCGGGACAGCCGAACACTGAAGCTTTCTTT CASSPGQPNTEAFF
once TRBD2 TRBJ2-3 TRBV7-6 TGTGCCAGCGCTATAGCGGGGGATACGCAGTATTTT CASAIAGDTQYF
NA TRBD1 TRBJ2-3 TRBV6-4 TGTGCCAGCAGGGTAACAGGGGGTTCAGATACGCAGTATTTT CASRVTGGSDTQYF
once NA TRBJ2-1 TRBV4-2 TGTGCCAGCAGCCAGCTGACTAGTTCCGGGCGCAATGAGCAGTTCTTC CASSQLTSSGRNEQFF
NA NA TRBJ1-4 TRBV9 TGTGCCAGCAGCGTAGCCGAGGGTGCAACTAATGAAAAACTGTTTTTT CASSVAEGATNEKLFF